This T cell receptor (beta chain) was sequenced for a study of shared clonotypes between healthy human individuals. Remarks on this clone: Its antigen is as yet unknown.

Findings and limits, study-wide: Naive subsets typically showed greater estimated richness than memory subsets.

The naive CD8 fraction comprised CD45RO-negative cells positively selected for CCR7 and excluded terminally differentiated effector memory CD45RA+ cells. This CDR3 is built from 12 residues. In germline, CDR1 is MNHEY, CDR2 SVGAGI. In the original analysis: Junction-only sequences produced by ImmunoSEQ had no quality scores, so filtering differed. Produced via immunoSEQ multiplex PCR; TCRdb's table is partial and in-frame only. The V and J calls and clone size were taken over from that table, and D and trimming were inferred from the DNA. This repertoire shows hundreds of thousands of clones, roughly 96% found once; its top ten account for less than 0.12%.

This chain links TRBV6-5 with TRBJ2-5; D not resolved. The closer fit of TRBJ2-7 to the DNA end suggests the J call may be wrong. Sequenced input: naive CD8+ T cells sorted from blood. The sequence was obtained from a woman aged 25 to 39 in good health. The CDR3, as DNA: TGTGCCAGCCGGGCAACCCTCTACGAGCAGTACTTC. Encoded protein: CASRATLYEQYF.